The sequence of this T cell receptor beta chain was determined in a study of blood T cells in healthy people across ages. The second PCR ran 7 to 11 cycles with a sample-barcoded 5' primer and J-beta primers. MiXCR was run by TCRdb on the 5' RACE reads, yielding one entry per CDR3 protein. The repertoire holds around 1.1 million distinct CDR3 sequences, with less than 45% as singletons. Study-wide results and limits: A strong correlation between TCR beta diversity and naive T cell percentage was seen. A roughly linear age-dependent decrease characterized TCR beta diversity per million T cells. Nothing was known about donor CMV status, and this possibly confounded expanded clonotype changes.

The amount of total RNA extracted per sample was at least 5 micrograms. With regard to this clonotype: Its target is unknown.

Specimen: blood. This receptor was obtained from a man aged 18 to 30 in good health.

CDR3 sequence reads: CASSLYRDSEAFF. The CDR3 DNA follows: TGTGCCAGCAGCTTGTACCGGGACAGTGAAGCTTTCTTT. The gene calls are TRBV11-2 and TRBJ1-1; TRBD1 aligns across 7 bases. The CDR3 is made up of 13 amino acids. Germline V gene data show CDR1 as SGHAT and CDR2 as FQNNGV. V dropped 3 bases and J dropped 7; count of bases not matched to a gene: 5.